A selection of T cell receptor beta chains follows, all from one sample in a study of T cell responses to AZD1222 COVID-19 vaccine. TCRdb's table, derived via immunoSEQ multiplex PCR, lists solely in-frame clones and lacks some. The table lists 150,000 to 180,000 clones, approximately 90% of them singletons, with 1.5% to 2% in the top ten. This specimen consisted of peripheral blood, obtained on day 0 of AZD1222 vaccination. Source of these receptors: an adult in good health. Both conserved end residues are part of each CDR3. A D gene is named only where the DNA matches it firmly. Rows give clone size only sometimes, using once, few, many, or a class for an expanded clone.

CDR3 length	clone size	V gene	J gene	D gene	CDR3 DNA	CDR3 protein
16	.	TRBV5-1	TRBJ2-2	.	TGCGCCAGCAGCTTGGGTAGAGGGACATACACCGGGGAGCTGTTTTTT	CASSLGRGTYTGELFF
15	.	TRBV25-1	TRBJ2-2	TRBD1	TGTGCCAGCAGTGAATGGGACAGGGTAGCCGGGGAGCTGTTTTTT	CASSEWDRVAGELFF
15	.	TRBV4-1	TRBJ1-4	.	TGCGCCAGCAGCCAAGATTGGGACCGACTTGAAAAACTGTTTTTT	CASSQDWDRLEKLFF
15	once	TRBV3-1/TRBV3-2	TRBJ2-1	TRBD1	TGTGCCAGCAACGGACAGGGGGCGTCGTACAATGAGCAGTTCTTC	CASNGQGASYNEQFF
15	.	TRBV27	TRBJ1-5	TRBD1	TGTGCCAGCAGTCCGGGACAGGTTGGGACTCAGCCCCAGCATTTT	CASSPGQVGTQPQHF
13	.	TRBV19	TRBJ2-5	.	TGTGCCAGTAGTATAGGGAGAGGAGAGACCCAGTACTTC	CASSIGRGETQYF
14	.	TRBV5-8	TRBJ2-5	TRBD2	TGTGCCAGCAGCCGGGACGTCGGGAGGGAGACCCAGTACTTC	CASSRDVGRETQYF
15	.	TRBV5-4	TRBJ2-3	.	TGTGCCAGCTATACCGGAGGGGGGCAGGGGGATACGCAGTATTTT	CASYTGGGQGDTQYF
15	.	TRBV19	TRBJ2-1	TRBD2	TGTGCCAGTACCCCCGGGACTAGCGCCTACAATGAGCAGTTCTTC	CASTPGTSAYNEQFF
16	.	TRBV7-2	TRBJ2-3	.	TGTGCCAGCAGCCACCCTCGGGACCTGCCGGCAGATACGCAGTATTTT	CASSHPRDLPADTQYF
13	.	TRBV7-2	TRBJ2-1	.	TGTGCCAGCAGCCGTCTAGGGCACAATGAGCAGTTCTTC	CASSRLGHNEQFF
13	.	TRBV28	TRBJ2-7	.	TGTGCCAGCCGACTCCTGCCGGGCTACGAGCAGTACTTC	CASRLLPGYEQYF
12	.	TRBV5-1	TRBJ2-1	.	TGCGCCAGCAGCGAGTTAGGGAATGAGCAGTTCTTC	CASSELGNEQFF
14	.	TRBV6-5	TRBJ2-7	.	TGTGCCAGCAGACTCAGAAGGGACGAAGTTCAGCAGTACTTC	CASRLRRDEVQQYF
13	.	TRBV28	TRBJ1-1	.	TGTGCCAGCAGTAAACAGGGTAACACTGAAGCTTTCTTT	CASSKQGNTEAFF
14	.	TRBV15	TRBJ1-1	.	TGTGCCACCAGCAGAGAGCCGGGGAACACTGAAGCTTTCTTT	CATSREPGNTEAFF
15	.	TRBV24-1	TRBJ2-1	.	TGTGCCACCAGCTCCGGTGGGGGCTCTTACAATGAGCAGTTCTTC	CATSSGGGSYNEQFF
14	.	TRBV7-2	TRBJ2-7	.	TGTGCCAGCAGCCTCACGTTGCTAGCTTACGAGCAGTACTTC	CASSLTLLAYEQYF
12	.	TRBV2	TRBJ2-5	.	TGTGCCAGCAGTTTACAGGAGCGAACCCAGTACTTC	CASSLQERTQYF
13	.	TRBV4-1	TRBJ2-1	.	TGCGCCAGCAGCCGCGCTAGCGACAATGAGCAGTTCTTC	CASSRASDNEQFF
13	once	TRBV6-2/TRBV6-3	TRBJ1-1	.	TGTGCCAGCAGTTACCTGCAGGAGACAGCGGCTTTCTTT	CASSYLQETAAFF
16	once	TRBV11-3	TRBJ2-5	TRBD2	TGTGCCAGCAGCCCGGGACTAGCGGGAGGGCAAGAGACCCAGTACTTC	CASSPGLAGGQETQYF
16	.	TRBV6-2/TRBV6-3	TRBJ2-7	TRBD2	TGTGCCAGCAGTTACTCGAAATTAGCGGGGGATTACGAGCAGTACTTC	CASSYSKLAGDYEQYF
15	.	TRBV5-6	TRBJ2-7	TRBD2	TGTGCCAGCAGCTGGCGGACTAGCGGGAAGAACGAGCAGTACTTC	CASSWRTSGKNEQYF
14	.	TRBV19	TRBJ1-1	.	TGTGCCAGTAGAGTGGGGGTAGGGAACACTGAAGCTTTCTTT	CASRVGVGNTEAFF
13	.	TRBV4-3	TRBJ1-1	.	TGCGCCAGCAGCCAAGATTCCGGGTACGAAGCTTTCTTT	CASSQDSGYEAFF
17	.	TRBV6-2/TRBV6-3	TRBJ1-1	.	TGTGCCAGCAGTTACCCCAGTTGGGTATTGTCGAACACTGAAGCTTTCTTT	CASSYPSWVLSNTEAFF
14	.	TRBV6-4	TRBJ1-2	.	TGTGCACCAAGAGAACGGGGGAATATCTATGGCTACACCTTC	CAPRERGNIYGYTF
21	.	TRBV6-2/TRBV6-3	TRBJ2-2	TRBD2	TGTGCCAGCAGTTACTCACCGGGACTAGCGGCCTCCGGGGTTAGAACCGGGGAGCTGTTTTTT	CASSYSPGLAASGVRTGELFF